This passage covers 21 T cell receptor beta chains from one sample sequenced in a study of blood T cell repertoires in COVID-19. The protocol was immunoSEQ multiplex PCR, while the TCRdb copy is restricted to in-frame clones and leaves out a portion. The sample holds around 250,000 clones, roughly 82% seen once. Material for sequencing was peripheral blood. All receptors come from an elderly woman with COVID-19, enrolled during active disease.

The rearrangement uses TRBV7-2 and TRBJ1-5, with a tentative D call TRBD1 (6 bases). There are 16 residues in the CDR3. Germline CDR1 is SGHTA and CDR2 is FQGNSA. The V end was cut by 1 base, the J end by 2 bases, with 12 bases between. The CDR3 loop reads CASSLVFAGGNQPQHF. The CDR3 nucleotides read TGTGCCAGCAGCTTAGTTTTTGCAGGGGGCAATCAGCCCCAGCATTTT.

This clone turned up a few times. V is TRBV7-9 and J is TRBJ2-4, with D possibly TRBD2 on 5 matching bases. The CDR3 spans 14 residues. V gave up 2 bases and J gave up 8 bases, with 13 bases separating them. The germline V gene encodes CDR1 SEHNR and CDR2 FQNEAQ (reference sequence). CDR3 region: CASSLTSPRDIQYF. The DNA for the CDR3 is TGTGCCAGCAGCTTAACGTCCCCGAGGGACATTCAGTACTTC.

This chain links TRBV5-1 with TRBJ2-7; 9 bases align to TRBD1. Germline lookup yields CDR1 SGHRS and CDR2 YFSETQ. The J segment lost 4 bases and the V segment lost 6 bases, leaving 11 bases of the junction unmatched. The CDR3 has 15 amino acids. The CDR3 coding sequence is TGCGCCAGCACCTTTTCTACGGGACAGGGTTACGAGCAGTACTTC. Translated: CASTFSTGQGYEQYF.

The chain uses TRBV19 and TRBJ1-2, with 10 bases identical to TRBD1. The CDR3 length is 14 residues. Germline CDR1 reads LNHDA; CDR2 reads SQIVND (reference sequence). V gave up 2 bases and J gave up 7 bases; unmatched junction bases: 4. CDR3 DNA sequence: TGTGCCAGTAGTATAATGGGACAGGGGATTGGCTACACCTTC. It specifies CASSIMGQGIGYTF.

The chain uses TRBV6-6 and TRBJ1-2; no clear D. V lost 3 bases and J lost 0, with 8 bases in between. Germline V gene data show CDR1 as MNHNY and CDR2 as SVGAGI (reference sequence). This CDR3 has 14 residues. The CDR3 here is CASSYRITNYGYTF. CDR3 coding DNA: TGTGCCAGCAGTTATCGTATAACTAACTATGGCTACACCTTC.

This chain links TRBV19 with TRBJ2-4, with TRBD2 matching over 11 bases. The germline CDR1 and CDR2 sequences are LNHDA and SQIVND (reference sequence). The CDR3 length is 15 residues. The J segment lost 7 bases and the V segment lost 6 bases, leaving 8 bases of the junction unmatched. In nucleotides, the CDR3 is TGTGCCAGTAGCCCCGGGACTAGCGGAGGGAACATTCAGTACTTC. This translates into CASSPGTSGGNIQYF.

The CDR3 reads CASKTGTSGNTIYF. The CDR3 DNA reads TGTGCCAGCAAGACAGGGACCTCTGGAAACACCATATATTTT. The chain links TRBV13 to TRBJ1-3; 7 bases fit TRBD1. V lost 7 bases to trimming and J lost 0 bases; unmatched junction nucleotides: 3. Per the germline V gene, CDR1 is PRHDT and CDR2 is FYEKMQ (reference sequence). This CDR3 region has 14 residues. Supplemented by reference TRBV13 and TRBJ1-3, the full variable domain reads AAGVIQSPRHLIKEKRETATLKCYPIPRHDTVYWYQQGPGQDPQFLISFYEKMQSDKGSIPDRFSAQQFSDYHSELNMSSLELGDSALYFCASKTGTSGNTIYFGEGSWLTVV.

CDR3 DNA sequence: TGCGCCAGCAGCTTGATAGGTCTTCAGGGGCGAAATGAAAAACTGTTTTTT. This sequence encodes CASSLIGLQGRNEKLFF. This chain links TRBV5-1 with TRBJ1-4, with D perhaps TRBD1 (6 bases). The CDR3 has 17 residues. Germline CDR1 SGHRS, CDR2 YFSETQ. V was trimmed by 1 base and J by 5 bases, leaving 18 bases between them.

The chain employs TRBV21-1 and TRBJ1-2; the table's TRBD1 call for D was not verified on the DNA. TRBV21-1 counts as a pseudogene. The CDR3 extends over 16 amino acids. The chain's CDR3 is CASSKGTRDRVYGYTF. The CDR3 DNA follows: TGTGCCAGCAGCAAAGGGACAAGGGACAGAGTCTATGGCTACACCTTC.

For the CDR3, the DNA is TGTGCCAGCAGCATGGGGGACAGGCTCTACGAGCAGTACTTC. This translates into CASSMGDRLYEQYF. The chain employs TRBV6-5 and TRBJ2-7; TRBD1 matches 8 bases. From germline, CDR1 is MNHEY and CDR2 SVGAGI. The CDR3 runs to 14 residues. Germline trimming cut 6 bases from V and 3 bases from J; bases unmatched to any gene: 7.

In this sample, this clone turned up once. The chain has TRBV28 and TRBJ1-1; a possible D gene is TRBD1 (6 bases). Per the germline V gene, CDR1 is MDHEN and CDR2 is SYDVKM. The length of the CDR3 is 13 residues. The V and J ends lost 6 bases and 5 bases respectively, with 13 bases between them. The DNA for the CDR3 is TGTGCCAGCAGCCTTCCCGGGACAACTGAAGCTTTCTTT. Its translation is CASSLPGTTEAFF.

In this sample, this clone turned up a few times. The CDR3 spells CAWSGSRNSYEQYF. CDR3 nucleotide sequence: TGTGCCTGGAGTGGGAGTAGGAATTCCTACGAGCAGTACTTC. The chain links TRBV30 to TRBJ2-7; no clear D gene. The germline V and J ends were trimmed by 1 base and 1 base, with 11 bases remaining between them. This CDR3 region has 14 residues. CDR1 is GTSNPN, CDR2 SVGIG, per germline (reference sequence). Full variable domain (rest looked up from reference TRBV30 and TRBJ2-7): SQTIHQWPATLVQPVGSPLSLECTVEGTSNPNLYWYRQAAGRGLQLLFYSVGIGQISSEVPQNLSASRPQDRQFILSSKKLLLSDSGFYLCAWSGSRNSYEQYFGPGTRLTVT.

The genes are TRBV7-9 and TRBJ1-1, with D perhaps TRBD1 (5 bases). Germline assignment: CDR1 SEHNR and CDR2 FQNEAQ (reference sequence). Deletions cut 4 bases from V and 1 base from J, with 7 bases between. The CDR3 runs 13 residues. The CDR3 nucleotides are TGTGCCAGCAGCTCGCAGGGGAACACTGAAGCTTTCTTT. Encoded protein: CASSSQGNTEAFF. The entire variable domain, with the rest obtained from reference TRBV7-9 and TRBJ1-1, is as follows: DTGVSQNPRHKITKRGQNVTFRCDPISEHNRLYWYRQTLGQGPEFLTYFQNEAQLEKSRLLSDRFSAERPKGSFSTLEIQRTEQGDSAMYLCASSSQGNTEAFFGQGTRLTVV.

The genes are TRBV6-5 and TRBJ2-3; TRBD2 is a possible D gene (5 bases). Looked up from germline, CDR1 is MNHEY and CDR2 is SVGAGI. The CDR3 contains 12 residues. The ends were cut back, 6 bases at V and 4 bases at J, with 8 bases in the middle. The CDR3: CASRDGADTQYF. As DNA, the CDR3 is TGTGCCAGCAGGGACGGGGCAGATACGCAGTATTTT.

The gene calls are TRBV2 and TRBJ1-4; tentative D call: TRBD1 (6 bases). This CDR3 has 14 residues. Germline CDR1 is SNHLY and CDR2 is FYNNEI. The V and J ends lost 7 bases and 3 bases respectively, with 12 bases between them. The CDR3 DNA follows: TGTGCCAGCAAACGACAGGCGTCTAATGAAAAACTGTTTTTT. It codes for CASKRQASNEKLFF.

This chain links TRBV9 with TRBJ1-2, with D hard to call. The CDR3 length is 14 residues. The V end was cut by 0 bases, the J end by 2 bases, with 8 bases between. CDR1 SGDLS and CDR2 YYNGEE come from the germline V gene. CDR3 DNA sequence: TGTGCCAGCAGCGTAGATGGCAGGAACTATGGCTACACCTTC. Translated, it gives CASSVDGRNYGYTF.

This sequence joins TRBV7-6 and TRBJ2-4, with D possibly matching TRBD1 (6 bases). Between the trimmed V and J ends, which lost 1 base and 3 bases, there was a span of 13 bases. The CDR3 loop spans 16 amino acids. Germline V CDR1 and CDR2: SGHVS, FNYEAQ. The CDR3 coding sequence is TGTGCCAGCAGCTTAGGAAACAGGGTGGGCAAAAACATTCAGTACTTC. Protein product: CASSLGNRVGKNIQYF. The whole variable domain, filled in from reference TRBV7-6 and TRBJ2-4, reads GAGVSQSPRYKVTKRGQDVALRCDPISGHVSLYWYRQALGQGPEFLTYFNYEAQQDKSGLPNDRFSAERPEGSISTLTIQRTEQRDSAMYRCASSLGNRVGKNIQYFGAGTRLSVL.

The V and J genes are TRBV7-2 and TRBJ1-1; perhaps TRBD1 as D (6 bases). Trimming removed 3 bases from V and 5 bases from J, with 13 bases in between. Germline assignment: CDR1 SGHTA and CDR2 FQGNSA. The CDR3 spans 14 residues. CDR3: CASSFDRWGTEAFF. The CDR3 DNA follows: TGTGCCAGCAGCTTCGACAGGTGGGGAACTGAAGCTTTCTTT.

The chain couples TRBV3-1 (or the pseudogene TRBV3-2) to TRBJ1-6; no clear D gene. Between the trimmed V and J ends, which lost 6 bases and 10 bases, there was a span of 19 bases. The CDR3 is 15 amino acids. The germline gives CDR1 LGHDT, CDR2 YNNKEL (reference sequence). The CDR3 DNA is TGTGCCAGCAGTCCTTTGACCCTTACGGGGTCACCCCTCCACTTT. Residues: CASSPLTLTGSPLHF.

V and J are TRBV5-4 and TRBJ2-3; 10 nucleotides match TRBD2. CDR1 SGHNT and CDR2 YYREEE come from the germline V gene (reference sequence). J gave up 4 bases and V 2 bases, and 4 bases lay outside the gene matches. This CDR3 contains 15 residues. The CDR3 region has the DNA TGTGCCAGCAGCTTAGCGGGGGGGCGATCAGATACGCAGTATTTT. The encoded protein is CASSLAGGRSDTQYF.

The CDR3 sequence: CASSKGKDRNRVSAEAFF. DNA of the CDR3: TGTGCCAGCAGCAAAGGAAAGGATCGGAACAGGGTGAGCGCTGAAGCTTTCTTT. The chain has TRBV21-1 and TRBJ1-1; whether TRBD1, the table's D call, matches the DNA was not checked. TRBV21-1 is designated a pseudogene. This CDR3 has 18 residues.